This is a list of T cell receptor beta chains from one sample in a study of shared clonotypes between healthy human individuals. Profiled with immunoSEQ multiplex PCR; TCRdb holds only in-frame clones, not every one. In the table there are about 110,000 clones, around 68% of which are singletons. Source material: memory CD8+ T cells sorted from blood. All receptors derive from a woman aged 30 to 39 in good health. CDR3s include the opening cysteine and the closing phenylalanine or tryptophan. The order of the fields is V gene, J gene, CDR3 protein.

TRBV2	TRBJ2-7	CASSEASGSYEQYF
TRBV7-2	TRBJ2-3	CASSFSQGADTQYF
TRBV19	TRBJ2-4	CASSMGQGDIQYF
TRBV5-1	TRBJ1-1	CASSWAGQGNTEAFF
TRBV28	TRBJ1-5	CASSFMGQGAGQPQHF
TRBV5-1	TRBJ2-7	CASSLGDYEQYF
TRBV11-2	TRBJ2-3	CASSSGTGGAVDTQYF
TRBV6-1	TRBJ1-2	CASSEYRRYYGYTF
TRBV7-9	TRBJ2-7	CASSLGVYEQYF
TRBV7-2	TRBJ2-7	CASSAGLVLYEQYF
TRBV28	TRBJ1-5	CASSLTGHNQPQHF
TRBV19	TRBJ2-5	CASSLRSTETQYF
TRBV6-1	TRBJ1-2	CASSASGDYTF
TRBV4-2	TRBJ2-1	CASSHHRTMGNEQFF
TRBV6-4	TRBJ2-3	CASKPAGEGDTQYF
TRBV27	TRBJ1-1	CASSPLKGLSGDTEAFF
TRBV30	TRBJ2-6	CAGSGTGVSGANVLTF
TRBV15	TRBJ2-3	CATSRDRSPGNTQYF
TRBV4-1	TRBJ2-7	CASSQELDGIYEQYF
TRBV9	TRBJ2-1	CASSVILQGDEQFF
TRBV11-2	TRBJ1-4	CASSSSHTGTEGEKLFF
TRBV15	TRBJ2-1	CATSRDLVDEQFF
TRBV5-6	TRBJ2-1	CASRSWAGGSYNEQFF
TRBV7-6	TRBJ2-3	CASSSEQGDTQYF
TRBV6-1	TRBJ2-7	CASSEGTSGSYEQYF
TRBV7-9	TRBJ2-7	CASSIYRDGADEQYF
TRBV7-9	TRBJ2-1	CASSLVAGFTNEQFF
TRBV19	TRBJ2-7	CASSLDHGTSFYEQYF
TRBV5-1	TRBJ2-1	CASSLEGTGGDEQFF
TRBV15	TRBJ2-3	CATSKGAGQGTDTQYF
TRBV19	TRBJ1-2	CASSLSGDYGYTF
TRBV14	TRBJ1-4	CASSQGQGAHEKLFF
TRBV27	TRBJ2-7	CASSLQGGAPYYEQYF
TRBV7-9	TRBJ1-5	CASSLEGWQPQHF
TRBV4-1	TRBJ1-3	CASSPDFLSDRPPGTIYF
TRBV6-1	TRBJ2-3	CASSDSSGSPDTQYF
TRBV30	TRBJ1-2	CACGDTGHRNYGYTF
TRBV15	TRBJ1-1	CATSGQLRVTEAFF
TRBV11-2	TRBJ2-7	CASTSWRDPYEQYF
TRBV20-1	TRBJ2-7	CSAGLWGEQYF
TRBV30	TRBJ2-3	CAWSVGTSGSTDTQYF
TRBV27	TRBJ2-7	CASSPLTSVSFYEQYF
TRBV2	TRBJ2-7	CASNHPGRTSGSFFYEQYF
TRBV4-2	TRBJ1-5	CASSLAGPEQPQHF
TRBV2	TRBJ1-2	CASRGTGENGYTF
TRBV2	TRBJ2-7	CASGTGLLSRISSYEQYF
TRBV28	TRBJ2-5	CASSLWTSGTVQETQYF
TRBV28	TRBJ2-7	CASRFRGRIYEQYF
TRBV10-3	TRBJ1-3	CAIRDPLATIYF
TRBV10-2	TRBJ2-2	CASSKKRTSGIHTGELFF
TRBV4-1	TRBJ1-5	CASSSDSNNQPQHF